Sequencing of this T cell receptor beta chain was carried out in a study of T-cell reconstitution after alpha-beta-depleted transplantation in children. This sample's TCRbeta library carried unique molecular identifier barcodes. TCRdb re-called the PCR reads with MiXCR, one entry per CDR3 protein. This repertoire shows hundreds of thousands of distinct CDR3 sequences, approximately 12% found once; its top ten account for 2% to 2.5%. V was clipped by 3 bases and J by 6 bases, with 20 bases between them. This CDR3 has 17 residues. CDR1 LNHNV and CDR2 YYDKDF come from the germline V gene (reference sequence). This clonotype was picked up many times. Its antigen is currently unknown. Study-wide results and caveats: Newly generated T cells supplied most T-cell counts and diversity one year post-transplant. It was surviving recipient T cells and thymic progenitors that gave some patients high TCRbeta diversity at day 60. Several hundred graft clones that had expanded were reportedly the source of alpha-beta T cells about two months after transplant.

The sequence was obtained from a male patient between 5 and 17 years old who had a stem cell transplant for acute myeloid leukemia, so the T cells may come from the graft donor. The sample consisted of PBMCs, mostly from graft donor cells, taken 360 days after TCRalphabeta/CD19-depleted stem cell transplant. This chain connects TRBV15 to TRBJ2-2, with D perhaps matching TRBD1 (5 bases). The CDR3 protein is CATSSYGEAGKSGELFF. The CDR3, as DNA: TGTGCCACCAGCAGTTACGGAGAGGCAGGGAAGTCCGGGGAGCTGTTTTTT. Full variable domain (remainder filled in from reference TRBV15 and TRBJ2-2): DAMVIQNPRYQVTQFGKPVTLSCSQTLNHNVMYWYQQKSSQAPKLLFHYYDKDFNNEADTPDNFQSRRPNTSFCFLDIRSPGLGDTAMYLCATSSYGEAGKSGELFFGEGSRLTVL.